Following are 29 T cell receptor beta chains from one sample sequenced in a study of T-cell reconstitution after alpha-beta-depleted transplantation in children. The authors prepared the TCRbeta library with unique molecular identifiers. TCRdb analysed the PCR reads with MiXCR anew, one entry per CDR3 protein. The sample yields tens of thousands of distinct CDR3 sequences, 44% seen once. Specimen: PBMCs, mostly from graft donor cells, collected 360 days after TCRalphabeta/CD19-depleted stem cell transplant. These receptors were collected from a male patient between 5 and 17 years old who had a stem cell transplant for acute lymphoblastic leukemia, so the T cells may come from the graft donor.

The chain employs TRBV4-1 and TRBJ2-7, with D perhaps TRBD1 (5 bases). The CDR3 is made up of 15 amino acids. Trimming removed 3 bases at V and 0 bases at J, with 12 bases between. Germline CDR1 and CDR2: MGHRA and YSYEKL. CDR3 amino acids: CASSHGRTSSYEQYF. CDR3 nucleotides: TGCGCCAGCAGCCACGGAAGGACAAGCTCCTACGAGCAGTACTTC.

V usage is TRBV12-3 or TRBV12-4 and J usage is TRBJ1-5; D is unclear. The CDR3 loop spans 14 amino acids. V was clipped by 1 base and J by 1 base, with 5 bases between them. DNA for the CDR3: TGTGCCAGCAGTTTAGGGCGGAGCAATCAGCCCCAGCATTTT. This encodes CASSLGRSNQPQHF.

V and J are TRBV6-5 and TRBJ2-1; D is ambiguous. Germline V gene lookup returns CDR1 MNHEY and CDR2 SVGAGI. The CDR3 is made up of 13 amino acids. The ends were cut back, 3 bases at V and 5 bases at J, with 8 bases in the middle. CDR3 sequence: CASSYGSNNEQFF. The CDR3 nucleotides are TGTGCCAGCAGTTATGGTTCAAACAATGAGCAGTTCTTC.

J is TRBJ2-2 and V is TRBV6-1, with a possible D match to TRBD2 (6 bases). Germline CDR1 is MNHNS and CDR2 is SASEGT. V lost 4 bases and J lost 3, with 12 bases in between. The CDR3 is 15 residues long. Written as DNA, the CDR3 is TGTGCCAGCAGTGGGGGAGGCCCCCACACCGGGGAGCTGTTTTTT. Protein sequence: CASSGGGPHTGELFF.

In this sample, this clonotype turned up a few times. The V gene is TRBV7-8, the J gene TRBJ2-3, with 11 bases aligning to TRBD2. The CDR3 sequence is 18 residues long. The germline gives CDR1 SGHVS, CDR2 FQNEAQ. Germline trimming cut 5 bases from V and 3 bases from J; bases unmatched to any gene: 13. For the CDR3, the DNA is TGTGCCAGCAGCCCCCCACTAGCGGGGGACCTCCTAACAGATACGCAGTATTTT. It translates to CASSPPLAGDLLTDTQYF.

V usage is TRBV5-1 and J usage is TRBJ1-1, with 10 positions matching TRBD1. Germline V lookup: CDR1 SGHRS, CDR2 YFSETQ. With 3 bases clipped from V and 6 bases from J, the junction kept 11 bases outside the gene matches. CDR3 length: 16 residues. The CDR3 loop reads CASSSSPGQGSPEAFF. The DNA for the CDR3 is TGCGCCAGCAGCTCAAGCCCGGGACAGGGGAGTCCTGAAGCTTTCTTT.

This clonotype was recorded a few times. V and J are TRBV12-3 or TRBV12-4 and TRBJ2-1, with D tentatively TRBD2 (6 bases). Trimming cost V 6 bases and J 4 bases, with 16 bases left between them. The CDR3 sequence is 15 residues long. CDR3: CASRTSSGRYNEQFF. The CDR3 nucleotides read TGTGCCAGCAGGACGAGTAGCGGCCGTTACAATGAGCAGTTCTTC.

This clonotype was found a few times. The gene calls are TRBV5-1 and TRBJ2-1; D unclear. CDR3 length: 16 amino acids. Between the trimmed V and J ends, which lost 0 bases and 0 bases, there was a span of 10 bases. Germline-derived CDR1 and CDR2 are SGHRS and YFSETQ. CDR3 region: CASSLEPLSSYNEQFF. CDR3 nucleotide sequence: TGCGCCAGCAGCTTGGAACCCCTGAGCTCCTACAATGAGCAGTTCTTC.

This clonotype was counted between two and nine times. The chain joins TRBV27 to TRBJ1-5; a possible D gene is TRBD1 (6 bases). Trimming took off 2 bases at V and 3 bases at J, with 11 bases between the two ends. The CDR3 spans 15 residues. Germline lookup yields CDR1 MNHEY and CDR2 SMNVEV (reference sequence). This CDR3 is CASSLEGQLNQPQHF. Here the CDR3 DNA reads TGTGCCAGCAGTTTAGAGGGACAACTCAATCAGCCCCAGCATTTT.

V usage is TRBV12-3 or TRBV12-4 and J usage is TRBJ2-7; D is ambiguous. Trimming cost V 7 bases and J 2 bases, with 12 bases left between them. This CDR3 has 13 residues. The CDR3 region has the DNA TGTGCCAGCAAAGACGGCCCAACCTACGAGCAGTACTTC. Its translation: CASKDGPTYEQYF.

The chain is built from TRBV12-3 or TRBV12-4 and TRBJ2-2; D gene ambiguous. V lost 6 bases and J lost 5, with 10 bases in between. This CDR3 has 13 residues. The CDR3 region has the DNA TGTGCCAGCAGCTCAACAGAAACCGGGGAGCTGTTTTTT. Protein: CASSSTETGELFF.

The chain links TRBV3-1 to TRBJ2-7; the D gene is possibly TRBD1 (5 bases). CDR1 and CDR2 from the germline V gene are LGHDT and YNNKEL (reference sequence). The V end was cut by 3 bases, the J end by 0 bases, with 9 bases between. The CDR3 covers 14 residues. The CDR3 DNA reads TGTGCCAGCAGCCACCGAGGACACTCCTACGAGCAGTACTTC. Protein sequence: CASSHRGHSYEQYF.

The gene calls are TRBV11-1 and TRBJ2-2; 7 bases map to TRBD1. From germline, CDR1 is SGHAT and CDR2 FQDESV (reference sequence). The CDR3 runs 16 residues. The J segment lost 3 bases and the V segment lost 5 bases, leaving 9 bases of the junction unmatched. CDR3 amino acids: CASSAYRGRDTGELFF. For the CDR3, the DNA is TGTGCCAGCAGCGCCTACAGGGGAAGGGACACCGGGGAGCTGTTTTTT.

This sequence joins TRBV29-1 and TRBJ2-3; no clear D. Germline lookup yields CDR1 SQVTM and CDR2 ANQGSEA. CDR3 length equals 10 residues. V gave up 7 bases and J gave up 2 bases, with 4 bases separating them. CDR3 loop: CSGNTDTQYF. DNA for the CDR3: TGCAGCGGCAACACAGATACGCAGTATTTT.

In this sample, this clonotype turned up a few times. The chain combines TRBV7-9 with TRBJ2-3, with 9 bases that match TRBD1. The junction had 6 bases not matched to a gene; V was cut back by 5 bases and J by 0 bases. Per the germline V gene, CDR1 is SEHNR and CDR2 is FQNEAQ (reference sequence). The CDR3 has 16 residues. DNA of the CDR3: TGTGCCAGCAGCCGTCAGACAGGGGGGAGCACAGATACGCAGTATTTT. Residues: CASSRQTGGSTDTQYF.

J is TRBJ2-4 and V is TRBV7-8, with 12 bases fitting TRBD2. In germline, CDR1 is SGHVS, CDR2 FQNEAQ. CDR3 size: 18 residues. The ends lost 4 bases at V and 0 bases at J; junction bases unmatched: 7. The DNA of the CDR3 is TGTGCCAGCAGCTCCGGACTAGCGGGAACCTTAGCCAAAAACATTCAGTACTTC. Protein product: CASSSGLAGTLAKNIQYF.

The table lists this clonotype with many counts. One junction end does not reproduce the germline sequence, and a read error may be involved. The chain uses TRBV9 and TRBJ2-4, with D unclear. This CDR3 is built from 14 residues. Germline assignment: CDR1 SGDLS and CDR2 YYNGEE. The CDR3 bases are TGTGCCAGCAGCGCCCTCCCAGCCGAAAACATTCAGTACTTC. Its translation is CASSALPAENIQYF.

This chain links TRBV5-4 with TRBJ2-5; 10 bases agree with TRBD2. The V and J ends lost 0 bases and 2 bases, in that order; junction bases with no gene match: 7. The CDR3 loop spans 17 amino acids. Germline CDR1 is SGHNT and CDR2 is YYREEE (reference sequence). The CDR3: CASSLAGGAGGQETQYF. The CDR3 DNA sequence: TGTGCCAGCAGCTTGGCCGGGGGAGCGGGGGGGCAAGAGACCCAGTACTTC. The full variable domain, with the rest looked up from reference TRBV5-4 and TRBJ2-5, is ETGVTQSPTHLIKTRGQQVTLRCSSQSGHNTVSWYQQALGQGPQFIFQYYREEENGRGNFPPRFSGLQFPNYSSELNVNALELDDSALYLCASSLAGGAGGQETQYFGPGTRLLVL.

The rearrangement uses TRBV20-1 and TRBJ2-3, with 10 bases lining up with TRBD2. V gave up 1 base and J gave up 2 bases; unmatched junction bases: 6. Germline CDR1 reads DFQATT; CDR2 reads SNEGSKA (reference sequence). This CDR3 has 16 residues. In DNA form, the CDR3 reads TGCAGTGCTAGAGTAGTAGCGGGGGGTACCACAGATACGCAGTATTTT. Its translation: CSARVVAGGTTDTQYF.

The rearrangement joins TRBV9 to TRBJ2-1, with D perhaps given as TRBD1 or TRBD2 (5 bases each). Germline lookup yields CDR1 SGDLS and CDR2 YYNGEE. This CDR3 comprises 15 residues. Deletions cut 7 bases from V and 7 bases from J, with 21 bases between. CDR3 region: CASALGPKELNEQFF. DNA for the CDR3: TGTGCCAGCGCGCTGGGACCGAAAGAATTGAATGAGCAGTTCTTC.

This chain uses TRBV5-1 with TRBJ1-2; D not resolved. V shed 0 bases and J shed 8 bases, with 17 bases lying between them. The CDR3 length is 15 residues. In germline, CDR1 is SGHRS, CDR2 YFSETQ. This chain's CDR3 is CASSLVPRLLGGYTF. In DNA, the CDR3 is TGCGCCAGCAGCTTGGTTCCCAGGCTCCTGGGGGGCTACACCTTC. Looking up the rest from reference TRBV5-1 and TRBJ1-2 gives the full variable domain: KAGVTQTPRYLIKTRGQQVTLSCSPISGHRSVSWYQQTPGQGLQFLFEYFSETQRNKGNFPGRFSGRQFSNSRSEMNVSTLELGDSALYLCASSLVPRLLGGYTFGSGTRLTVV.

This clonotype was recorded only once. The J gene is TRBJ1-5, the V gene TRBV27; 8 bases are a match to TRBD1. The germline V gene has CDR1 MNHEY and CDR2 SMNVEV (reference sequence). The CDR3 sequence is 15 residues long. J was trimmed by 6 bases and V by 3 bases; bases with no gene match: 7. The CDR3: CASSLVRGHGQPQHF. CDR3 nucleotide sequence: TGTGCCAGCAGTTTGGTCAGGGGGCATGGTCAGCCCCAGCATTTT.

This chain links TRBV3-1 with TRBJ1-2, with D tentatively TRBD1 (6 bases). This CDR3 has 15 residues. Germline CDR1 LGHDT, CDR2 YNNKEL (reference sequence). V was pared by 2 bases and J by 5 bases, with 15 bases between. CDR3 nucleotide sequence: TGTGCCAGCAGCCAAACCTCCAGGGGTCCTTATGGCTACACCTTC. Residues: CASSQTSRGPYGYTF.

This clonotype occurred a few times. The chain carries TRBV3-1 and TRBJ2-7; TRBD1 agrees at 7 bases. V lost 4 bases and J lost 1; bases outside the gene matches: 1. The CDR3 consists of 13 residues. The germline V gene encodes CDR1 LGHDT and CDR2 YNNKEL (reference sequence). The CDR3 DNA is TGTGCCAGCAGCCCGGGACAGTCCTACGAGCAGTACTTC. Its translation: CASSPGQSYEQYF.

The chain employs TRBV12-3 or TRBV12-4 and TRBJ2-1; 7 nucleotides line up with TRBD2. With 5 bases clipped from V and 11 bases from J, the junction kept 6 bases outside the gene matches. The length of the CDR3 is 12 residues. The CDR3 DNA reads TGTGCCAGCAGTGTCCCGGGGGGTAAGCAGTTCTTC. It codes for CASSVPGGKQFF.

The V gene is TRBV11-2, the J gene TRBJ2-3, with D possibly TRBD2 on 7 matching bases. Germline V lookup: CDR1 SGHAT, CDR2 FQNNGV. Trimming pared 1 base from V and 4 bases from J, leaving 15 bases between. This CDR3 spans 16 amino acids. CDR3 residues: CASSLVGGGEADTQYF. The CDR3 nucleotides read TGTGCCAGCAGCTTAGTTGGAGGGGGGGAGGCAGATACGCAGTATTTT.

This chain joins TRBV3-1 and TRBJ1-4, with 7 bases aligning to TRBD1. Germline V gene lookup returns CDR1 LGHDT and CDR2 YNNKEL (reference sequence). CDR3 length equals 17 residues. V lost 4 bases to trimming and J lost 0 bases; unmatched junction nucleotides: 8. The CDR3 bases are TGTGCCAGCAGCCCGACCCAGGGGGGTGCAACTAATGAAAAACTGTTTTTT. The encoded protein is CASSPTQGGATNEKLFF.

At least ten counts were recorded for this clonotype. The chain joins TRBV7-3 to TRBJ2-1; D not resolved. The germline V gene encodes CDR1 SGHTA and CDR2 FQGTGA. The CDR3 consists of 15 residues. The V end lost 1 base, the J end lost 4 bases, and 11 bases lay between the germline ends. The CDR3 DNA is TGTGCCAGCAGCTTAATCGGCCAACGTTACAATGAGCAGTTCTTC. This sequence encodes CASSLIGQRYNEQFF.

The rearrangement links TRBV11-2 to TRBJ2-1; possible D gene TRBD2, 6 bases. Per the germline V gene, CDR1 is SGHAT and CDR2 is FQNNGV. The CDR3 consists of 14 residues. Between the trimmed V and J ends, which lost 1 base and 8 bases, there was a span of 12 bases. CDR3 bases: TGTGCCAGCAGCTTAGGATGGGGAGGAGATGAGCAGTTCTTC. Its translation: CASSLGWGGDEQFF.